This TCR beta chain derives from a study of shared clonotypes between healthy human individuals. On the study more broadly: Three plates each covered CD4 naive and memory; CD8 naive two, CD8 memory one.

With regard to this clone: Its antigen is unidentified.

Execution of the assay was at deep level. Sequencing used immunoSEQ multiplex PCR; TCRdb keeps in-frame clones, though not all of them. This repertoire shows 2,500,000 or so clones, under 95% found once; its top ten account for about 0.41%. General study findings and limits: Rarefaction showed that sequencing of sorted subsets was incomplete (despite large depth). Sequencing depth was expected to affect clonotype sharing among donors.

The sequenced material came from naive CD4+ T cells from PBMCs. Subset indicated: CD45RA+ positively selected. The TCR was taken from a man younger than 30 in good health. Some clones in this sample may be carry-over from other donors' samples.

The CDR3 DNA reads TGTGCCAGCAGCGTCAATCCTAGCGGGGTACAAGAGACCCAGTACTTC. Amino acids: CASSVNPSGVQETQYF. The rearrangement joins TRBV9 to TRBJ2-5; 9 nucleotides match TRBD2. Trimming at V came to 2 bases and at J to 2 bases, leaving 7 bases not matched to a gene. Germline values: CDR1 SGDLS, CDR2 YYNGEE. CDR3 length equals 16 residues. Drawing the rest from reference TRBV9 and TRBJ2-5, the complete variable domain is DSGVTQTPKHLITATGQRVTLRCSPRSGDLSVYWYQQSLDQGLQFLIQYYNGEERAKGNILERFSAQQFPDLHSELNLSSLELGDSALYFCASSVNPSGVQETQYFGPGTRLLVL.